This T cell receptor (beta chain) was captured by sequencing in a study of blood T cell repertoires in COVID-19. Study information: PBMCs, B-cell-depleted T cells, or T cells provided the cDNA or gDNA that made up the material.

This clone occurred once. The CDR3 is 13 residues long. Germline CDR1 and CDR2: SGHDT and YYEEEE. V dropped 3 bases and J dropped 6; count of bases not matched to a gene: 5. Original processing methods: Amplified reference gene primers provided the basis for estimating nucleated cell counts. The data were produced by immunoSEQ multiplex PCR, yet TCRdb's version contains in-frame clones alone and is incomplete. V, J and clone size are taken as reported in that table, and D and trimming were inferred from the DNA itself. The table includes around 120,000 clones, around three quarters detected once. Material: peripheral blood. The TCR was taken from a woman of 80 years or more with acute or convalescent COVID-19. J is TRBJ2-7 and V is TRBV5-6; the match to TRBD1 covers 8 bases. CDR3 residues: CASSSGGQAEQYF. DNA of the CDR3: TGTGCCAGCAGCTCAGGGGGACAGGCCGAGCAGTACTTC.